The entry below gives a single T cell receptor (beta chain) sequence along with its context. Its target is not known. The data derive from a study of CXCR3-negative and CXCR3-positive naive CD8 T cells. General study findings and limits: The TRBV-TRBJ usage of naive CXCR3-negative and CXCR3-positive cells was similar, but that of memory cells differed. Hydrophobicity of TRB CDR3s was greater in CXCR3-positive naive cells than in CXCR3-negative naive cells.

CDR1 and CDR2 (germline): SGDLS, YYNGEE. This CDR3 contains 12 residues. UMI labels and 5' RACE were used to prepare the TRB cDNA libraries. Reprocessing the 5' RACE reads, TCRdb reports a single entry for every CDR3 protein and omits DNA. Its clone listing holds 50,000 to 70,000 distinct CDR3 sequences. Sequenced material: naive CXCR3+ CD8+ T cells from blood. Subset described: CD45RO-CCR7+CD27+CD95- naive CD8+ T cells expressing CXCR3 (TNR3+). The origin of this receptor is a human donor in good health. Some clones in this sample may be carry-over from other donors' samples. This chain links TRBV9 with TRBJ2-1; the D call from TCRdb, TRBD2, cannot be confirmed without DNA. The CDR3 sequence is CASSVMGAEQFF.